A selection of T cell receptor beta chains follows, all from one sample in a study of blood T cells in healthy people across ages. TCRdb reprocessed the 5' RACE reads with MiXCR, giving one entry per CDR3 protein. The table has roughly 700,000 distinct CDR3 sequences, 49% seen once. The specimen was blood. The receptors here all came from a woman aged 55-70 years in good health. The CDR3 runs from the conserved cysteine through the conserved F or W. A D gene is named only where the DNA matches it firmly. Clone size is shown for a subset of rows, as once, few, many or a class of expanded clone.

V: TRBV7-2; D: .; J: TRBJ1-6; size: .; DNA: TGTGCCAGCCGCCCGTCGCTTAATTCACCCCTCCACTTT; CDR3: CASRPSLNSPLHF
V: TRBV7-2; D: .; J: TRBJ2-1; size: .; DNA: TGTGCCAGCAGCTTAGTTTATTTCAATGAGCAGTTCTTC; CDR3: CASSLVYFNEQFF
V: TRBV12-3/TRBV12-4; D: .; J: TRBJ2-3; size: .; DNA: TGTGCCAGCACCACGGGACAAGTGGGCGCAGATACGCAGTATTTT; CDR3: CASTTGQVGADTQYF
V: TRBV6-4; D: .; J: TRBJ2-1; size: .; DNA: TGTGCCAGCTCTCGGGAGAGGGGCGATGAGCAGTTCTTC; CDR3: CASSRERGDEQFF
V: TRBV20-1; D: TRBD1; J: TRBJ2-3; size: .; DNA: TGCAGTGGGTCGGACAGGGCGCGCGCAGATACGCAGTATTTT; CDR3: CSGSDRARADTQYF
V: TRBV6-2/TRBV6-3; D: .; J: TRBJ1-1; size: .; DNA: TGTGCCAGCAACCCCCAAGGCGTTGCTGAAGCTTTCTTT; CDR3: CASNPQGVAEAFF
V: TRBV6-5; D: .; J: TRBJ2-1; size: .; DNA: TGTGCCAGCAGTGAGAACAGGGTAGGCAATGAGCAGTTCTTC; CDR3: CASSENRVGNEQFF
V: TRBV7-9; D: .; J: TRBJ2-3; size: few; DNA: TGTGCCAGCAGCGTTGCCAGTAGCACAGATACGCAGTATTTT; CDR3: CASSVASSTDTQYF
V: TRBV6-1; D: TRBD2; J: TRBJ2-1; size: .; DNA: TGTGCCAGCAGTGTTGGACTAGCGGGAGGAGGGGGTGAGCAGTTCTTC; CDR3: CASSVGLAGGGGEQFF
V: TRBV5-5; D: .; J: TRBJ2-3; size: .; DNA: TGTGCCAGCAGCTTGGACGGGGCTCCAACAGATACGCAGTATTTT; CDR3: CASSLDGAPTDTQYF
V: TRBV7-8; D: .; J: TRBJ2-3; size: .; DNA: TGTGCCAGCAGCTTAGCGTTCGGGAGAGCGTCGGGCACAGATACGCAGTATTTT; CDR3: CASSLAFGRASGTDTQYF
V: TRBV28; D: .; J: TRBJ1-3; size: .; DNA: TGTGCCAGCAGTTGGGACGTAAGCTCTGGAAACACCATATATTTT; CDR3: CASSWDVSSGNTIYF
V: TRBV4-3; D: TRBD2; J: TRBJ2-1; size: .; DNA: TGCGCCAGCAGCCGGCTAGCGGGCGATGAGCAGTTCTTC; CDR3: CASSRLAGDEQFF
V: TRBV7-9; D: .; J: TRBJ1-4; size: .; DNA: TGCGCCAGCAGCCCAAGATCAGGGATGGGGAAAAAACTGTTTTTT; CDR3: CASSPRSGMGKKLFF
V: TRBV29-1; D: TRBD1; J: TRBJ2-3; size: .; DNA: TGCAGCTATCCCGGGACAGGGGGCACAGATACGCAGTATTTT; CDR3: CSYPGTGGTDTQYF
V: TRBV5-1; D: .; J: TRBJ2-5; size: .; DNA: TGCGCCAGCGGGACGGAAAACCAAGAGACCCAGTACTTC; CDR3: CASGTENQETQYF
V: TRBV15; D: .; J: TRBJ2-3; size: .; DNA: TGTGCCACCAGCAGAGCGCCCCGGGGCACAGATACGCAGTATTTT; CDR3: CATSRAPRGTDTQYF
V: TRBV7-2; D: .; J: TRBJ1-6; size: .; DNA: TGTGCCAGCAGCCCGACAGCAGCGGGTTCACCCCTCCACTTT; CDR3: CASSPTAAGSPLHF
V: TRBV27; D: .; J: TRBJ2-7; size: .; DNA: TGTGCCAGCAGTCACTCAAGCGGAACGGGGCTCTACGAGCAGTACTTC; CDR3: CASSHSSGTGLYEQYF
V: TRBV20-1; D: TRBD2; J: TRBJ2-5; size: .; DNA: TGCAGTGCTAGAGACTCTAGCGGGCGACTGTCACCCCTAGAGCAGTACTTC; CDR3: CSARDSSGRLSPLEQYF
V: TRBV5-1; D: .; J: TRBJ1-5; size: .; DNA: TGCGCCAGCAGCTCCGAGGGGGTGGGAAATAATCAGCCCCAGCATTTT; CDR3: CASSSEGVGNNQPQHF
V: TRBV28; D: TRBD1; J: TRBJ2-5; size: few; DNA: TGTGCCAGCATACGACAGGGCCAAGAGACCCAGTACTTC; CDR3: CASIRQGQETQYF
V: TRBV6-6; D: .; J: TRBJ2-7; size: .; DNA: TGTGCCTGCAGACTTGTAGGGGGGACCGACTCCTACGAGCAGTACTTC; CDR3: CACRLVGGTDSYEQYF
V: TRBV7-2; D: .; J: TRBJ1-2; size: .; DNA: TGTGCCAGCAGCGACAGGTTTGGCTATGGCTACACCTTC; CDR3: CASSDRFGYGYTF
V: TRBV7-2; D: TRBD1; J: TRBJ2-7; size: many; DNA: TGTGCCAGCAGCTTACGGACAGGGGGCGAGTACGAGCAGTACTTC; CDR3: CASSLRTGGEYEQYF
V: TRBV10-3; D: .; J: TRBJ2-5; size: .; DNA: TGTGCCATCAGTGAGTCGAATGGGGAAGAGACCCAGTACTTC; CDR3: CAISESNGEETQYF
V: TRBV12-3/TRBV12-4; D: TRBD1; J: TRBJ1-4; size: .; DNA: TGTGCCAGCAGTTTAGGCGGGACAGGGAATAATGAAAAACTGTTTTTT; CDR3: CASSLGGTGNNEKLFF
V: TRBV4-2; D: TRBD2; J: TRBJ2-1; size: .; DNA: TGTGCCAGCAGCCATGCGGGGGTCCGCAATGAGCAGTTCTTC; CDR3: CASSHAGVRNEQFF
V: TRBV7-2; D: TRBD1; J: TRBJ1-1; size: .; DNA: TGTGCCAGCAGCTCCCAGGGGGGAAAAGCTTTCTTT; CDR3: CASSSQGGKAFF
V: TRBV5-5; D: TRBD2; J: TRBJ2-1; size: .; DNA: TGTGCCAGCAGCTTGTTCGGGGGGTCCTACAATGAGCAGTTCTTC; CDR3: CASSLFGGSYNEQFF
V: TRBV3-1; D: TRBD1; J: TRBJ2-5; size: .; DNA: TGTGCCAGCAGCCGTGGACAGGAGGCGACCCAGTACTTC; CDR3: CASSRGQEATQYF
V: TRBV27; D: .; J: TRBJ2-1; size: few; DNA: TGTGCCAGCAGTTCCTCCCACAATGAGCAGTTCTTC; CDR3: CASSSSHNEQFF
V: TRBV5-1; D: .; J: TRBJ1-1; size: few; DNA: TGCGCCAGCAGCCCCTCCGTGAACACTGAAGCTTTCTTT; CDR3: CASSPSVNTEAFF
V: TRBV27; D: .; J: TRBJ2-1; size: few; DNA: TGTGCCAGCAGTTCCCTCGGAGTAACCTACAATGAGCAGTTCTTC; CDR3: CASSSLGVTYNEQFF
V: TRBV15; D: .; J: TRBJ2-5; size: many; DNA: TGTGCCACCAGCAGAGTCTATTCGGGGGAAGAGACCCAGTACTTC; CDR3: CATSRVYSGEETQYF
V: TRBV12-3/TRBV12-4; D: .; J: TRBJ2-7; size: few; DNA: TGTGCCAGCAGCCCGTCCGGGTCACATCAAATTCAGTACTTC; CDR3: CASSPSGSHQIQYF
V: TRBV5-1; D: .; J: TRBJ2-7; size: .; DNA: TGCGCCAGCAGCTTGGCGGTGGACGAGCAGTACTTC; CDR3: CASSLAVDEQYF
V: TRBV15; D: .; J: TRBJ2-7; size: .; DNA: TGTGCCACCAGCAGGAACGGAGACGAGCAGTACTTC; CDR3: CATSRNGDEQYF
V: TRBV25-1; D: TRBD1; J: TRBJ2-7; size: .; DNA: TGTGCCAGCAGTAAGACAGGGACCCACTACGAGCAGTACTTC; CDR3: CASSKTGTHYEQYF
V: TRBV29-1; D: TRBD2; J: TRBJ2-3; size: .; DNA: TGCAGCGTTGAGGGACTAGCGGGATCCACAGATACGCAGTATTTT; CDR3: CSVEGLAGSTDTQYF
V: TRBV15; D: TRBD2; J: TRBJ2-1; size: few; DNA: TGTGCCACCAGCAGAGATCCACCGGGACTAGCTTCCCCGAGCTCCTACAATGAGCAGTTCTTC; CDR3: CATSRDPPGLASPSSYNEQFF
V: TRBV28; D: TRBD1; J: TRBJ2-5; size: .; DNA: TGTGCCACCGTGGACAGGGGAAAAGGAGAGACCCAGTACTTC; CDR3: CATVDRGKGETQYF
V: TRBV6-5; D: .; J: TRBJ2-2; size: .; DNA: TGTGCCAGCAAGTCCTCGGAAACCGGGGAGCTGTTTTTT; CDR3: CASKSSETGELFF
V: TRBV7-2; D: .; J: TRBJ2-7; size: many; DNA: TGTGCCAGCAGCTCTAGCTCCTACGAGCAGTACTTC; CDR3: CASSSSSYEQYF
V: TRBV28; D: .; J: TRBJ1-1; size: once; DNA: TGTGCCAGCAGTTTGGGCAGGGAGGGGGCTTTCTTT; CDR3: CASSLGREGAFF
V: TRBV20-1; D: .; J: TRBJ1-5; size: .; DNA: TGCAGTGCTAATTCCCTGGGCCGGGGAGATCAGCCCCAGCATTTT; CDR3: CSANSLGRGDQPQHF
V: TRBV3-1; D: TRBD2; J: TRBJ2-7; size: .; DNA: TGTGCCAGCAGGCACGGGACTAGCGGACCCGCCCACAATGAGCAGTACTTC; CDR3: CASRHGTSGPAHNEQYF
V: TRBV7-9; D: .; J: TRBJ2-6; size: few; DNA: TGTGCCAGCAGCATACGGGACGGGGCCAACGTCCTGACTTTC; CDR3: CASSIRDGANVLTF
V: TRBV19; D: .; J: TRBJ2-7; size: .; DNA: TGTGCCAGTAGTCCGAATAGTGAGCAGTACTTC; CDR3: CASSPNSEQYF
V: TRBV12-3/TRBV12-4; D: TRBD2; J: TRBJ2-1; size: few; DNA: TGTGCCAGCAGTTTAAGTGTCGGGGGGAATGAGCAGTTCTTC; CDR3: CASSLSVGGNEQFF
V: TRBV5-5; D: .; J: TRBJ2-7; size: .; DNA: TGTGCCAGCAGCTCAAGTATAGGTTCCAGCTCCTACGAGCAGTACTTC; CDR3: CASSSSIGSSSYEQYF
V: TRBV30; D: .; J: TRBJ2-5; size: .; DNA: TGTGCCTGGAGTGTGGGCACCCTTCTCGGAGAGACCCAGTACTTC; CDR3: CAWSVGTLLGETQYF
V: TRBV3-1; D: .; J: TRBJ1-2; size: .; DNA: TGTGCCAGCAGCCAAGGGGGTGCCAGGGCTGGCTACACCTTC; CDR3: CASSQGGARAGYTF
V: TRBV6-5; D: TRBD1; J: TRBJ2-1; size: .; DNA: TGTGCCAGCAGGACAGGGGGAATCAATGAGCAGTTCTTC; CDR3: CASRTGGINEQFF
V: TRBV18; D: .; J: TRBJ2-7; size: few; DNA: TGTGCCAGCTTCCGGGACGGAGCCTACGAGCAGTACTTC; CDR3: CASFRDGAYEQYF
V: TRBV29-1; D: .; J: TRBJ1-2; size: .; DNA: TGCAACGTTGAGCGGGACCATGGCTACACCTTC; CDR3: CNVERDHGYTF
V: TRBV27; D: .; J: TRBJ2-7; size: .; DNA: TGTGCCAGCAGTTTATCGGGGGACTGGTTCTACGAGCAGTACTTC; CDR3: CASSLSGDWFYEQYF